A single sample is the source of the 18 T cell receptor beta chains below, sequenced in a study of T-cell memory formation after mild COVID-19. TCRdb called the 5' RACE reads again in MiXCR, with one record for every CDR3 protein. The sample contains 500,000 to 550,000 distinct CDR3 sequences, around 21% of which appear only once. Sequencing was performed on PBMCs or a T cell subset sorted from them (not recorded which). The source of these receptors is an adult woman who had mild COVID-19 (a few samples of this study predate the infection). Cell type and time point are not known.

This clonotype was seen at least ten times. The V call is TRBV10-3, the J call TRBJ2-1; 9 positions agree with TRBD1. Germline loops: CDR1 ENHRY, CDR2 SYGVKD. This CDR3 region has 15 residues. Germline trimming cut 4 bases from V and 3 bases from J; bases unmatched to any gene: 4. The CDR3 region is CAISADRGLYNEQFF. The DNA of the CDR3 is TGTGCCATCAGTGCGGACAGGGGACTCTACAATGAGCAGTTCTTC.

This clonotype was observed a handful of times. The chain uses TRBV18 and TRBJ2-7; D not resolved. The germline V gene has CDR1 KGHSH and CDR2 LQKENI. V was trimmed by 3 bases and J by 2 bases, leaving 11 bases between them. The CDR3 is 14 amino acids. The DNA for the CDR3 is TGTGCCAGCTCACCCGGCTCTGGGGCCTACGAGCAGTACTTC. Protein sequence: CASSPGSGAYEQYF.

The rearrangement joins TRBV7-7 to TRBJ2-2; D perhaps matches TRBD2 (6 bases). The germline V gene encodes CDR1 SSHAT and CDR2 FNYEAQ (reference sequence). Trimming stripped 5 bases from V and 4 bases from J, with 11 bases between. This CDR3 contains 14 residues. The CDR3 region is CASSLGLTTGELFF. The DNA of the CDR3 is TGTGCCAGCAGCCTGGGACTGACCACCGGGGAGCTGTTTTTT.

This clonotype was counted a few times. The chain links TRBV5-1 to TRBJ1-1; 9 nucleotides line up with TRBD1. The CDR3 has 15 amino acids. CDR1 is SGHRS and CDR2 is YFSETQ in the germline V gene. V lost 0 bases to trimming and J lost 6 bases; unmatched junction nucleotides: 6. The CDR3 here is CASSLVVRQGAEAFF. CDR3 nucleotides: TGCGCCAGCAGCTTGGTAGTGAGACAGGGGGCTGAAGCTTTCTTT.

V and J are TRBV7-3 and TRBJ2-3, with TRBD2 identical over 10 bases. The V segment lost 6 bases and the J segment 6 bases; nucleotides outside the gene matches: 3. The CDR3 is made up of 13 amino acids. CDR1 is SGHTA, CDR2 FQGTGA, per germline. The CDR3 protein is CASRLSGGDTQYF. As DNA, the CDR3 is TGTGCCAGCAGACTTAGCGGGGGGGATACGCAGTATTTT.

J is TRBJ1-1 and V is TRBV7-9; maybe TRBD1 (6 bases). V was clipped by 1 base and J by 1 base, with 13 bases between them. This CDR3 spans 16 amino acids. Per the germline V gene, CDR1 is SEHNR and CDR2 is FQNEAQ (reference sequence). As DNA, the CDR3 is TGTGCCAGCAGCTTAGGGCGGGGGGCCCCGAACACTGAAGCTTTCTTT. Protein product: CASSLGRGAPNTEAFF.

The chain links TRBV19 to TRBJ2-7; TRBD1 matches at 7 bases. CDR1 LNHDA and CDR2 SQIVND come from the germline V gene (reference sequence). This CDR3 has 16 residues. The trim removed 5 bases at V and 3 bases at J, leaving 13 bases unmatched. The CDR3 loop reads CASSVSGTATIYEQYF. CDR3 in DNA: TGTGCCAGTAGTGTCTCCGGGACAGCTACGATCTACGAGCAGTACTTC. Full variable domain (missing parts from reference TRBV19 and TRBJ2-7): DGGITQSPKYLFRKEGQNVTLSCEQNLNHDAMYWYRQDPGQGLRLIYYSQIVNDFQKGDIAEGYSVSREKKESFPLTVTSAQKNPTAFYLCASSVSGTATIYEQYFGPGTRLTVT.

The chain links TRBV4-2 to TRBJ1-1, with TRBD1 as a possible D gene (5 bases). The ends were cut back, 0 bases at V and 2 bases at J, with 10 bases in the middle. Germline V gives CDR1 LGHNA, CDR2 YNFKEQ. This CDR3 region has 15 residues. The CDR3 spells CASSQDPDSNTEAFF. CDR3 DNA: TGTGCCAGCAGCCAAGATCCAGACAGTAACACTGAAGCTTTCTTT.

The V and J genes are TRBV7-3 and TRBJ2-7, with D maybe TRBD2 (6 bases). The CDR3 length is 16 residues. Germline V gene data show CDR1 as SGHTA and CDR2 as FQGTGA. Between the trimmed V and J ends, which lost 3 bases and 5 bases, there was a span of 20 bases. This CDR3 reads CASSLAGPTPLDEQYF. CDR3 in DNA: TGTGCCAGCAGCTTGGCGGGACCAACGCCTCTGGACGAGCAGTACTTC.

The chain is built from TRBV12-3 or TRBV12-4 and TRBJ2-5; 9 bases map to TRBD1. V lost 8 bases to trimming and J lost 5 bases; unmatched junction nucleotides: 0. The CDR3 covers 11 residues. DNA of the CDR3: TGTGCCAGCGGGACAGGGGAGACCCAGTACTTC. Translated, it gives CASGTGETQYF.

This sequence joins TRBV7-8 and TRBJ1-2, with D possibly TRBD1 on 6 matching bases. Trimming left V 5 bases short and J 6 bases short, with 10 bases between. The CDR3 totals 12 residues. CDR1 and CDR2 (germline): SGHVS, FQNEAQ. The CDR3 region is CASSVPGDGYTF. The CDR3, as DNA: TGTGCCAGCAGCGTACCAGGGGATGGCTACACCTTC.

This clonotype was seen only once. A much larger clone is a single base away; this may be a read error. V and J are TRBV7-2 and TRBJ2-1; 7 bases map to TRBD1. This CDR3 spans 14 amino acids. Per the germline V gene, CDR1 is SGHTA and CDR2 is FQGNSA. The CDR3 coding sequence is TGTGCCAGCAGCTTAAGAACAGGGGTGAATGAGCAGCTCTTC. Its translation is CASSLRTGVNEQLF.

V and J are TRBV3-1 and TRBJ2-1; TRBD1 aligns across 7 bases. In germline, CDR1 is LGHDT, CDR2 YNNKEL (reference sequence). The CDR3 covers 16 residues. After removal of 6 bases from V and 2 bases from J, the junction contained 10 bases not matched to a gene. The CDR3 DNA reads TGTGCCAGCAGTCCCATTTACAGGGGCACCTACAATGAGCAGTTCTTC. Encoded protein: CASSPIYRGTYNEQFF.

The chain combines TRBV27 with TRBJ2-6; TRBD2 might be the D (5 bases). Trimming removed 6 bases from V and 0 bases from J, with 18 bases in between. Per germline, CDR1 MNHEY and CDR2 SMNVEV (reference sequence). The CDR3 sequence is 18 residues long. CDR3 sequence: CASRLRGFPDSGANVLTF. The CDR3 DNA sequence: TGTGCCAGCAGACTGCGCGGGTTTCCTGACTCTGGGGCCAACGTCCTGACTTTC.

The chain is built from TRBV19 and TRBJ2-1; D possibly uses TRBD1 or TRBD2 (5 bases each). The germline V gene has CDR1 LNHDA and CDR2 SQIVND (reference sequence). The CDR3 extends over 17 amino acids. The V gene lost 1 base and the J gene lost 0 bases, with 13 bases spanning the gap. CDR3 in DNA: TGTGCCAGTAGTATAGCGAGGGACCTTAGCTCCTACAATGAGCAGTTCTTC. Translating gives CASSIARDLSSYNEQFF.

The chain recombines TRBV5-5 with TRBJ2-1; a possible D gene is TRBD2 (5 bases). From germline, CDR1 is SGHKS and CDR2 YYEKEE (reference sequence). Trimming pared 4 bases from V and 10 bases from J, leaving 9 bases between. The CDR3 has 11 residues. The CDR3 DNA follows: TGTGCCAGCAGCCCGGACTTCGAGCAGTTCTTC. Translated: CASSPDFEQFF.

This chain uses TRBV6-1 with TRBJ1-3, with 7 nucleotides matching TRBD1. Per germline, CDR1 MNHNS and CDR2 SASEGT. The CDR3 length is 16 residues. Trimming cost V 4 bases and J 0 bases; bases outside gene matches: 6. The DNA for the CDR3 is TGTGCCAGCAGTGGTCAGGGACAGACCTCTGGAAACACCATATATTTT. The encoded protein is CASSGQGQTSGNTIYF.

In this sample, this clonotype turned up many times. The V and J genes are TRBV7-2 and TRBJ2-5; 11 nucleotides align to TRBD2. V lost 5 bases, J lost 4 bases, and 18 bases stayed unmatched. CDR3 size: 19 residues. Germline loops: CDR1 SGHTA, CDR2 FQGNSA. The chain's CDR3 is CASSPRGIRLAGISETQYF. CDR3 bases: TGTGCCAGCAGCCCGAGGGGCATTCGACTAGCGGGAATATCAGAGACCCAGTACTTC.